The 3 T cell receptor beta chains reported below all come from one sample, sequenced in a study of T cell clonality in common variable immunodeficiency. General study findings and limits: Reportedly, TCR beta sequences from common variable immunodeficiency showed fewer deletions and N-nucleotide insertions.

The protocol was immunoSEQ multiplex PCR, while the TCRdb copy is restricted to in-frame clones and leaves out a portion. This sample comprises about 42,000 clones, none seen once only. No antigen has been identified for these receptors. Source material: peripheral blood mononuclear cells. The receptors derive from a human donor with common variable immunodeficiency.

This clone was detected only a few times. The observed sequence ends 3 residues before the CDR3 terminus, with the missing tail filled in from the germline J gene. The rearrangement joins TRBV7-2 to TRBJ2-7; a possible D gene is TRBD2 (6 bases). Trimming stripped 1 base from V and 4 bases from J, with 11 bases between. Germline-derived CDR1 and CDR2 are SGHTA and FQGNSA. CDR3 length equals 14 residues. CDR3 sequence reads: CASSLERGFYEQYF. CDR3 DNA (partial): TGTGCCAGCAGCTTAGAACGGGGGTTTTACGAG.

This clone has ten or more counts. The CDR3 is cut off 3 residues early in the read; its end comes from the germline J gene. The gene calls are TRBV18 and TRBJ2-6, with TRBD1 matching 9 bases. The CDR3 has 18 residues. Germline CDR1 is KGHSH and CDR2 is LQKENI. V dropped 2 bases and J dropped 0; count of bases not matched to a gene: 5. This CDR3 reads CASSPTGTGSSGANVLTF. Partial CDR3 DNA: TGTGCCAGCTCACCAACGGGGACAGGGAGCTCTGGGGCCAACGTC.

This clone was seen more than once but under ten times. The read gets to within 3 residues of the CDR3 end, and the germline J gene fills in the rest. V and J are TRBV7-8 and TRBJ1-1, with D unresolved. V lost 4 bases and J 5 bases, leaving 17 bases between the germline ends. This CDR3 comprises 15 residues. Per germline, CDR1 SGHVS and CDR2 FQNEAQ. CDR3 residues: CASSYPENSRTEAFF. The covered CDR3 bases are TGTGCCAGCAGCTACCCCGAAAACTCACGGACTGAA.